A selection of T cell receptor beta chains follows, all from one sample in a study of T cells after yellow fever vaccination. TCRdb analysed the 5' RACE reads with MiXCR anew, one entry per CDR3 protein. The table lists a few hundred thousand distinct CDR3 sequences, 7.5% to 9.5% of them singletons, with about 3.5% in the top ten. Sequenced here: CD4+ T cells sorted from PBMCs, sampled 5 days after the yellow fever booster vaccination. All receptors come from a man aged 18-30 years who received the YFV17D yellow fever vaccine. Each CDR3 is given with its conserved first and last residue. A D gene is named only where the DNA matches it firmly. Clone size is stated in some rows and not others, as once, few, many or a class when expanded.

TRBJ1-2 | - | many | TRBV5-1 | TGCGCCAGCAGCTACATTTACCCAGCTAACTATGGCTACACCTTC | CASSYIYPANYGYTF
TRBJ2-5 | - | few | TRBV7-9 | TGTGCCAGCGCCCAGGGGGAGACCCAGTACTTC | CASAQGETQYF
TRBJ2-3 | - | few | TRBV7-2 | TGTGCCAGCAGCTTACTTTCAGATACGCAGTATTTT | CASSLLSDTQYF
TRBJ2-3 | TRBD1 | - | TRBV3-1 | TGTGCCAGCAGAGACAGGGTTTCCACAGATACGCAGTATTTT | CASRDRVSTDTQYF
TRBJ1-1 | TRBD1 | - | TRBV6-2/TRBV6-3 | TGTGCCACCGGCCGGGACAGAAATGAAGCTTTCTTT | CATGRDRNEAFF
TRBJ1-6 | - | many | TRBV3-1 | TGTGCCAGCAGCCCAACCAATCAGTCACCCCTCCACTTT | CASSPTNQSPLHF
TRBJ1-4 | TRBD1 | few | TRBV18 | TGTGCCAGCTCACGTAAAAGGGGGCTCCCCGCGTCGGCAACTAATGAAAAACTGTTTTTT | CASSRKRGLPASATNEKLFF
TRBJ2-5 | - | few | TRBV7-8 | TGTGCCAGCAGCCGACCAGCCCATACCCAGTACTTC | CASSRPAHTQYF
TRBJ2-5 | - | - | TRBV2 | TGTGCCAGCAGTGGTAGCAAGCAAGAGACCCAGTACTTC | CASSGSKQETQYF
TRBJ2-2 | TRBD1 | - | TRBV4-3 | TGCGCCAGCAGCTCGTTGGCCGGGACAGGGGTGGCCACCGGGGAGCTGTTTTTT | CASSSLAGTGVATGELFF
TRBJ2-5 | - | few | TRBV7-7 | TGTGCTAGCAGCTTAGGGCTTTCAAAACAAGAGACCCAGTACTTC | CASSLGLSKQETQYF
TRBJ2-6 | - | few | TRBV5-6 | TGTGCCAGCAGTCTACCACAGCTTACAAACTCTGGGGCCAACGTCCTGACTTTC | CASSLPQLTNSGANVLTF
TRBJ2-5 | - | few | TRBV20-1 | TGCAGTGCTAGAGATCTGGCTAGCAGGGAGACCCAGTACTTC | CSARDLASRETQYF
TRBJ2-3 | - | few | TRBV7-2 | TGTGCCAGCAGCTCCCAGGGGTGGGATACGCAGTATTTT | CASSSQGWDTQYF
TRBJ2-5 | - | many | TRBV14 | TGTGCCAGCAGCCAAGATATGGGTCCGGAGACCCAGTACTTC | CASSQDMGPETQYF
TRBJ2-5 | - | few | TRBV20-1 | TGCAGTGCCCTGCTGGGGGTTTTTGGGACCCAGTACTTC | CSALLGVFGTQYF
TRBJ2-2 | - | few | TRBV4-1 | TGCGCCAGCAGCCAAGGCAGGGCGGTCACCGGGGAGCTGTTTTTT | CASSQGRAVTGELFF
TRBJ2-1 | - | many | TRBV5-1 | TGCGCCAGCAGCATGGGGGCCGTATACAATGAGCAGTTCTTC | CASSMGAVYNEQFF
TRBJ1-5 | - | few | TRBV12-3/TRBV12-4 | TGTGCCAGCAACGTATACAATCAGCCCCAGCATTTT | CASNVYNQPQHF
TRBJ1-6 | - | - | TRBV4-2 | TGTGCCAGCAGCCAAGATGGGAGGGCTTCACCCCTCCACTTT | CASSQDGRASPLHF
TRBJ1-1 | - | few | TRBV11-2 | TGTGCCAGCAGCTTAGCCTTTAAATCTAATAGGAGCACTGAAGCTTTCTTT | CASSLAFKSNRSTEAFF
TRBJ2-5 | - | - | TRBV7-2 | TGTGCCAGCAGCAAACCAGGCGATCAAGAGACCCAGTACTTC | CASSKPGDQETQYF
TRBJ2-3 | - | - | TRBV5-1 | TGCGCCAGCAGCGCAGGACTCCACCCCGGTACGCAGTATTTT | CASSAGLHPGTQYF
TRBJ2-3 | - | few | TRBV18 | TGTGCCAGCTCACCACCGAACCCCACAGATACGCAGTATTTT | CASSPPNPTDTQYF
TRBJ1-1 | - | few | TRBV20-1 | TGCAGTGCTAGAGTAGACACGGGGGCGGCGGAAGCTTTCTTT | CSARVDTGAAEAFF
TRBJ1-2 | - | many | TRBV7-9 | TGTGCCAGCAGCCCGGACCCTTATGGCTACACCTTC | CASSPDPYGYTF
TRBJ2-1 | - | few | TRBV4-1 | TGCGCCAGCAGCCAACCCCGACAGGCTCAAGAGCAGTTCTTC | CASSQPRQAQEQFF
TRBJ1-5 | - | many | TRBV18 | TGTGCCAGCTCACCATCTGACAATCAGCCCCAGCATTTT | CASSPSDNQPQHF
TRBJ2-5 | - | - | TRBV12-3/TRBV12-4 | TGTGCCAGCAGTTTGTTTGCTCAAATTATAGACCAGTACTTC | CASSLFAQIIDQYF
TRBJ2-1 | TRBD2 | few | TRBV4-3 | TGCGCCAGCAGCCAAGAGCGGGGGAATTACAATGAGCAGTTCTTC | CASSQERGNYNEQFF
TRBJ1-1 | - | many | TRBV6-5 | TGTGCCAGCAGTTACTTTGCAGGATACACTGAAGCTTTCTTT | CASSYFAGYTEAFF